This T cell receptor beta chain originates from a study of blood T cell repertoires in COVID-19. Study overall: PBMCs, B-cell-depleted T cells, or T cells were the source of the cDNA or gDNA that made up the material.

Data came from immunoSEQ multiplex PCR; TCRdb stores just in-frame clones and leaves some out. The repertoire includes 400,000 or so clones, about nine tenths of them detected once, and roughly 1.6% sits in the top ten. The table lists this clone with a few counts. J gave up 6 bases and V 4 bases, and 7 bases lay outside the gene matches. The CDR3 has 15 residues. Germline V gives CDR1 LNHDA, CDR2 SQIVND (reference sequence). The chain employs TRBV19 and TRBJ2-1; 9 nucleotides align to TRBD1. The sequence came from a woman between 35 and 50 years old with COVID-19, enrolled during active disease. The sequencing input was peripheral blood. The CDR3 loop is CASSNRDRAGNEQFF. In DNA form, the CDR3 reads TGTGCCAGTAGTAACCGGGACAGGGCTGGCAATGAGCAGTTCTTC.